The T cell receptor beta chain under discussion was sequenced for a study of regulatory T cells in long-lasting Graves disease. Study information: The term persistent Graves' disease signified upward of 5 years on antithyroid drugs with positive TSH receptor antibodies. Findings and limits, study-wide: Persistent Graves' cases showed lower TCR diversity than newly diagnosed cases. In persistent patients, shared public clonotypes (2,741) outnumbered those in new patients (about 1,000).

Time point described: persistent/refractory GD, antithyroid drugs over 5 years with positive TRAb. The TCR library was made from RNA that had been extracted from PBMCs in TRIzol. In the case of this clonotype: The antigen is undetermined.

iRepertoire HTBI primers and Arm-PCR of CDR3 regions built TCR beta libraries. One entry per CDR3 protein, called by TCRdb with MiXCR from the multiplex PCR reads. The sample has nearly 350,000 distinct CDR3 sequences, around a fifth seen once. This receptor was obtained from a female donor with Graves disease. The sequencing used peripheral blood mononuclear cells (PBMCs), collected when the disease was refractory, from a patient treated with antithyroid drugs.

The CDR3 loop reads CASSQGRGAETQYF. CDR3 sequence (DNA): TGCGCCAGCAGCCAAGGGCGGGGGGCAGAGACCCAGTACTTC. The chain joins TRBV4-3 to TRBJ2-5; 8 positions match TRBD2. The CDR3 runs 14 residues. With 1 base clipped from V and 4 bases from J, the junction kept 2 bases outside the gene matches. In germline, CDR1 is LGHNA, CDR2 YSLEER.